The next 32 T cell receptor beta chains were all read from a single sample in a study of human T cells and chemical hapten exposure. MiXCR, run by TCRdb on the RACE reads, gives a single entry per CDR3 protein. The profile shows about 68,000 distinct CDR3 sequences, roughly 11% of them singletons. Time point given: pre-sensitization, week 0. The treatment here: therapeutic diphenylcyclopropenone sensitization with weekly scalp DPC. Sequenced here: whole blood, sampled in connection with sensitization to the hapten diphenylcyclopropenone (DPC). These TCRs come from a woman in her forties or fifties with alopecia areata. Some clones in this sample may be carry-over from other donors' samples.

This clonotype was observed at least ten times. Relative to the germline gene, one junction end is altered; a read error may explain this. The rearrangement uses TRBV7-7 and TRBJ2-1; D may be TRBD1 (6 bases). The CDR3 loop spans 15 amino acids. Germline V CDR1 and CDR2: SSHAT, FNYEAQ (reference sequence). For the CDR3, the DNA is TGTGCTAGCAGCCCTCCGGGACAAGAATACAATGAGCAGTTCTTC. This translates into CASSPPGQEYNEQFF.

As to this clonotype: A read error may account for a junction end that differs from germline. The chain links TRBV24-1 to TRBJ2-1; 7 nucleotides agree with TRBD2. CDR1 KGHDR and CDR2 SFDVKD come from the germline V gene. There are 16 residues in the CDR3. CDR3 coding DNA: TGCGCCACCAGTGATCCACTAGCGAAAACCTACAATGAGCAGTTCTTC. It is translated as CATSDPLAKTYNEQFF.

This clonotype was recorded a few times. This chain links TRBV9 with TRBJ1-3; perhaps TRBD1 as D (6 bases). Trimming stripped 8 bases from V and 0 bases from J, with 9 bases between. The CDR3 runs to 13 residues. CDR1 SGDLS and CDR2 YYNGEE come from the germline V gene. The CDR3 region is CASGQSSGNTIYF. DNA of the CDR3: TGTGCCAGTGGACAGAGCTCTGGAAACACCATATATTTT.

The chain couples TRBV13 to TRBJ2-3, with 9 nucleotides matching TRBD2. Germline CDR1 reads PRHDT; CDR2 reads FYEKMQ (reference sequence). The CDR3 extends over 16 amino acids. The V and J ends lost 0 bases and 2 bases, in that order; junction bases with no gene match: 3. The CDR3 DNA reads TGTGCCAGCAGCTTAGGCTCTAGCGGGGACACAGATACGCAGTATTTT. Its translation is CASSLGSSGDTDTQYF.

This clonotype was observed many times. The chain recombines TRBV3-1 with TRBJ2-7, with TRBD2 matching over 11 bases. The CDR3 extends over 15 amino acids. Trimming took 2 bases from V and 2 from J; bases not matched to a gene: 2. Germline CDR1 LGHDT, CDR2 YNNKEL (reference sequence). For the CDR3, the DNA is TGTGCCAGCAGCCAAAGACTAGCGGGGACCTACGAGCAGTACTTC. Its protein product is CASSQRLAGTYEQYF.

On this clonotype itself: In this CDR3 the conserved last residue, phenylalanine or tryptophan, is missing, so a read error is likely. The V gene is TRBV20-1, the J gene TRBJ1-1; no clear D. The V gene lost 3 bases and the J gene lost 1 base, with 18 bases spanning the gap. This CDR3 comprises 16 residues. CDR1 is DFQATT and CDR2 is SNEGSKA in the germline V gene (reference sequence). The CDR3 nucleotides are TGCAGTGCTAGCAGAGTGGCCCCTCGGGGGAACACTGAAGCTTTCTTG. Translation gives CSASRVAPRGNTEAFL.

This clonotype was observed many times. This sequence joins TRBV4-2 and TRBJ1-1, with 7 bases fitting TRBD1. V lost 3 bases, J lost 4 bases, and 8 bases stayed unmatched. The CDR3 extends over 15 amino acids. CDR1 is LGHNA and CDR2 is YNFKEQ in the germline V gene. CDR3 residues: CASSQSLRGGTEAFF. CDR3 nucleotide sequence: TGTGCCAGCAGCCAGTCCCTCAGGGGGGGCACTGAAGCTTTCTTT.

This chain connects TRBV9 to TRBJ2-7; 7 bases align to TRBD2. The CDR3 has 13 residues. Germline CDR1 is SGDLS and CDR2 is YYNGEE. V gave up 0 bases and J gave up 9 bases; unmatched junction bases: 6. CDR3 residues: CASSVDASGSQYF. CDR3 in DNA: TGTGCCAGCAGCGTAGACGCTAGCGGATCGCAGTACTTC.

This clonotype was detected ten times or more. This chain uses TRBV2 with TRBJ2-1, with unresolved D. Trimming stripped 5 bases from V and 3 bases from J, with 8 bases between. CDR3 length: 13 residues. The germline gives CDR1 SNHLY, CDR2 FYNNEI. The CDR3: CASSPEIYNEQFF. In DNA form, the CDR3 reads TGTGCCAGCAGTCCAGAGATCTACAATGAGCAGTTCTTC. The full variable domain, completed using reference TRBV2 and TRBJ2-1, is EPEVTQTPSHQVTQMGQEVILRCVPISNHLYFYWYRQILGQKVEFLVSFYNNEISEKSEIFDDQFSVERPDGSNFTLKIRSTKLEDSAMYFCASSPEIYNEQFFGPGTRLTVL.

This clonotype was detected ten times or more. This sequence joins TRBV19 and TRBJ1-2; 11 nucleotides match TRBD1. The V segment lost 3 bases and the J segment 5 bases; nucleotides outside the gene matches: 5. The CDR3 spans 15 residues. The germline V gene encodes CDR1 LNHDA and CDR2 SQIVND (reference sequence). DNA of the CDR3: TGTGCCAGTAGTATGGCCGGGACAGGGGGATATGGCTACACCTTC. Protein sequence: CASSMAGTGGYGYTF. Supplemented by reference TRBV19 and TRBJ1-2, the full variable domain reads DGGITQSPKYLFRKEGQNVTLSCEQNLNHDAMYWYRQDPGQGLRLIYYSQIVNDFQKGDIAEGYSVSREKKESFPLTVTSAQKNPTAFYLCASSMAGTGGYGYTFGSGTRLTVV.

At least ten counts were recorded for this clonotype. V and J are TRBV28 and TRBJ1-1; D call uncertain. Looked up from germline, CDR1 is MDHEN and CDR2 is SYDVKM. V gave up 2 bases and J gave up 11 bases, with 15 bases separating them. This CDR3 comprises 13 residues. The CDR3 coding sequence is TGTGCCAGCAGTTTAGTCGGCAGAGCCGTGGCTTTCTTT. Amino acids: CASSLVGRAVAFF.

This clonotype came up a few times. The chain employs TRBV6-1 and TRBJ1-1; D call uncertain. Germline V gives CDR1 MNHNS, CDR2 SASEGT. The CDR3 spans 14 residues. V shed 2 bases and J shed 1 base, with 8 bases lying between them. The CDR3 region is CASSEWSGNTEAFF. The CDR3 nucleotides are TGTGCCAGCAGTGAATGGAGCGGGAACACTGAAGCTTTCTTT.

As concerns this clonotype: A read error is possible here, since a much larger clone lies one base away. The CDR3 spells CASSFSGGKKLFF. The DNA for the CDR3 is TGTGCCAGCAGTTTTTCAGGGGGTAAAAAACTGTTTTTT. This chain links TRBV12-3 or TRBV12-4 with TRBJ1-4; 7 bases are shared with TRBD1. V shed 3 bases and J 9 bases; nucleotides not matched to a gene: 4. The CDR3 runs 13 residues.

There are many counts of this clonotype. CDR3 amino acids: CASSHRGWTGWYEQYF. CDR3 nucleotides: TGTGCCAGCAGCCATCGAGGGTGGACAGGGTGGTACGAGCAGTACTTC. The chain links TRBV14 to TRBJ2-7; 8 bases fit TRBD1. The germline gives CDR1 SGHDN, CDR2 FVKESK. Trimming removed 3 bases from V and 4 bases from J; junction bases left unmatched: 11. The CDR3 is 16 residues long.

The chain joins TRBV28 to TRBJ2-7; maybe TRBD1 (5 bases). CDR1 and CDR2 from the germline V gene are MDHEN and SYDVKM. The V end lost 6 bases, the J end lost 1 base, and 13 bases lay between the germline ends. The CDR3 covers 14 residues. CDR3 loop: CASRLRQPSYEQYF. CDR3 sequence (DNA): TGTGCCAGCAGGCTACGACAGCCTTCCTACGAGCAGTACTTC. Full variable domain (outside the CDR3, taken from reference TRBV28 and TRBJ2-7): DVKVTQSSRYLVKRTGEKVFLECVQDMDHENMFWYRQDPGLGLRLIYFSYDVKMKEKGDIPEGYSVSREKKERFSLILESASTNQTSMYLCASRLRQPSYEQYFGPGTRLTVT.

There are many counts of this clonotype. V gene TRBV28 combines with J gene TRBJ1-2, with D perhaps matching TRBD1 (6 bases). Germline V gives CDR1 MDHEN, CDR2 SYDVKM. The V and J ends lost 4 bases and 4 bases respectively, with 13 bases between them. This CDR3 is built from 14 residues. The CDR3 sequence is CASSSQGPRYGYTF. CDR3 sequence (DNA): TGTGCCAGCAGTTCTCAGGGGCCACGCTATGGCTACACCTTC.

Comments on this clonotype: This may stem from a read error, because a much larger clone lies one nucleotide away. V gene TRBV29-1 combines with J gene TRBJ1-1; TRBD1 matches 7 bases. This CDR3 is built from 16 residues. V was pared by 3 bases and J by 2 bases, with 12 bases of the junction left unmatched. Germline lookup yields CDR1 SQVTM and CDR2 ANQGSEA. The CDR3 region is CSVDPRDSIINTEAFF. CDR3 DNA sequence: TGCAGCGTTGACCCGCGGGACAGCATTATAAACACTGAAGCTTTCTTT.

The rearrangement links TRBV29-1 to TRBJ2-1, with TRBD2 identical over 11 bases. This CDR3 is 16 amino acids long. Germline V CDR1 and CDR2: SQVTM, ANQGSEA. V shed 5 bases, J shed 4 bases, and the junction held 10 bases outside the gene matches. This chain's CDR3 is CSVRPGVAGGYNEQFF. The CDR3 DNA reads as TGCAGCGTTCGCCCTGGGGTAGCGGGAGGGTACAATGAGCAGTTCTTC.

At least ten counts were recorded for this clonotype. The chain is built from TRBV12-5 and TRBJ1-1, with TRBD1 as a possible D gene (5 bases). The CDR3 sequence is 13 residues long. V was clipped by 6 bases and J by 1 base, with 9 bases between them. Germline V gene sequence: CDR1 LGHNT, CDR2 FRNRAP. The CDR3 reads CASGTQGNTEAFF. The CDR3 nucleotides read TGTGCTAGTGGGACGCAGGGGAACACTGAAGCTTTCTTT.

This chain uses TRBV5-5 with TRBJ1-5; D is ambiguous. Germline values: CDR1 SGHKS, CDR2 YYEKEE (reference sequence). Trimming pared 4 bases from V and 7 bases from J, leaving 15 bases between. CDR3 length: 14 residues. In DNA, the CDR3 is TGTGCCAGCAGCCCACTCGGTTCGGAACAGCCCCAGCATTTT. Amino acid sequence: CASSPLGSEQPQHF.

This clonotype was observed a handful of times. J is TRBJ1-1 and V is TRBV14, with D unclear. The V and J ends lost 0 bases and 0 bases respectively, with 14 bases between them. This CDR3 is 17 amino acids long. Germline V CDR1 and CDR2: SGHDN, FVKESK. CDR3 residues: CASSQDLSQFMNTEAFF. The CDR3 nucleotides read TGTGCCAGCAGCCAAGATCTAAGTCAGTTCATGAACACTGAAGCTTTCTTT.

This clonotype was picked up many times. The chain has TRBV15 and TRBJ2-1; 7 bases are shared with TRBD1. CDR1 LNHNV and CDR2 YYDKDF come from the germline V gene (reference sequence). The CDR3 loop spans 17 amino acids. Germline trimming cut 0 bases from V and 12 bases from J; bases unmatched to any gene: 17. CDR3 DNA: TGTGCCACCAGCAGAGATATGGATCGGGGTACAGGGGTTGCGCAGTTCTTC. This sequence encodes CATSRDMDRGTGVAQFF.

This clonotype is labeled as medium-sized. The V gene is TRBV4-2, the J gene TRBJ2-2; D tentatively fits TRBD1 or TRBD2 (5 bases each). Trimming cost V 4 bases and J 4 bases, with 16 bases left between them. From germline, CDR1 is LGHNA and CDR2 YNFKEQ. This CDR3 contains 16 residues. The CDR3 coding sequence is TGTGCCAGCAGCCCAGGCGGGCAGGGTATCACCGGGGAGCTGTTTTTT. This sequence encodes CASSPGGQGITGELFF.

This clonotype was seen many times. The rearrangement uses TRBV6-6 and TRBJ1-1; tentative D call: TRBD1 (5 bases). V was shortened by 6 bases and J by 3 bases, with 11 bases between the two germline ends. The germline CDR1 and CDR2 sequences are MNHNY and SVGAGI (reference sequence). The length of the CDR3 is 13 residues. The CDR3 is CASRTQEYTEAFF. CDR3 DNA: TGTGCCAGCAGGACACAGGAGTACACTGAAGCTTTCTTT.

The gene calls are TRBV6-4 and TRBJ1-1, with D hard to call. Looked up from germline, CDR1 is MRHNA and CDR2 is SNTAGT. Between the trimmed V and J ends, which lost 2 bases and 1 base, there was a span of 14 bases. This CDR3 has 16 residues. CDR3 loop: CASSDRHEDQNTEAFF. CDR3 nucleotide sequence: TGTGCCAGCAGTGACAGGCACGAGGACCAGAACACTGAAGCTTTCTTT.

V is TRBV7-2 and J is TRBJ2-5, with D unresolved. Germline CDR1 is SGHTA and CDR2 is FQGNSA. The length of the CDR3 is 12 residues. Between the trimmed V and J ends, which lost 4 bases and 0 bases, there was a span of 3 bases. CDR3: CASSWYQETQYF. CDR3 DNA: TGTGCCAGCAGCTGGTACCAAGAGACCCAGTACTTC.

The gene calls are TRBV12-3 or TRBV12-4 and TRBJ1-6; 7 bases map to TRBD1. The junction had 3 bases not matched to a gene; V was cut back by 3 bases and J by 10 bases. The CDR3 loop spans 13 amino acids. CDR3 loop: CASSLDRISPLHF. The DNA of the CDR3 is TGTGCCAGCAGTTTGGACAGGATATCACCCCTCCACTTT.

The V call is TRBV6-1, the J call TRBJ1-6, with D possibly being TRBD1 (5 bases). The CDR3 contains 12 residues. V dropped 4 bases and J dropped 8 bases, with 6 bases sitting between them. CDR1 MNHNS and CDR2 SASEGT come from the germline V gene. The CDR3 nucleotides are TGTGCCAGCAGTGTGGGGCATTCACCCCTCCACTTT. It yields the protein CASSVGHSPLHF.

This clonotype was observed a handful of times. J is TRBJ1-4 and V is TRBV25-1; D not certain. This CDR3 region has 15 residues. V was shortened by 6 bases and J by 2 bases, with 13 bases between the two germline ends. Germline V gene lookup returns CDR1 MGHDK and CDR2 SYGVNS. The CDR3 reads CASSEVTRTNEKLFF. In nucleotides, the CDR3 is TGTGCCAGCAGCGAAGTGACACGGACTAATGAAAAACTGTTTTTT.

This clonotype has a handful of counts. The chain is built from TRBV10-3 and TRBJ2-1; 7 nucleotides match TRBD1. J was trimmed by 10 bases and V by 8 bases; bases with no gene match: 2. The germline gives CDR1 ENHRY, CDR2 SYGVKD. The CDR3 sequence is 10 residues long. The CDR3 DNA sequence: TGTGCCATCGGACAGGCCGAGCAGTTCTTC. It is translated as CAIGQAEQFF.

The chain joins TRBV7-9 to TRBJ1-1; unclear D gene. Trimming left V 4 bases short and J 1 base short, with 10 bases between. Germline V gene lookup returns CDR1 SEHNR and CDR2 FQNEAQ (reference sequence). The CDR3 covers 14 residues. The CDR3 coding sequence is TGTGCCAGCAGCTCGCTGCACAAGAACACTGAAGCTTTCTTT. Amino acids: CASSSLHKNTEAFF.

This clonotype was picked up many times. The chain employs TRBV7-9 and TRBJ1-1, with no clear D. The CDR3 spans 15 residues. From germline, CDR1 is SEHNR and CDR2 FQNEAQ (reference sequence). Trimming removed 4 bases at V and 0 bases at J, with 12 bases between. CDR3 in amino acids: CASSSGRTMNTEAFF. The DNA of the CDR3 is TGTGCCAGCAGCTCAGGTCGAACTATGAACACTGAAGCTTTCTTT.